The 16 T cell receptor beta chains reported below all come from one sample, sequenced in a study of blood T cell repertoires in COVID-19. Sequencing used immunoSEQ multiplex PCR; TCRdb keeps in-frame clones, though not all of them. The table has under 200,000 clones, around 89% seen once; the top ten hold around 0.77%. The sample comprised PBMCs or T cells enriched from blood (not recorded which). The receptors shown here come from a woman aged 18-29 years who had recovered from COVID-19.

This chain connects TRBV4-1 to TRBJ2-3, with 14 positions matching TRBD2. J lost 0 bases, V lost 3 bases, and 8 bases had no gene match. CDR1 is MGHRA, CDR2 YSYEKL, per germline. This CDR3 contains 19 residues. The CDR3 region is CASSQGLAGDASSTDTQYF. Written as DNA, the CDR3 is TGCGCCAGCAGCCAGGGACTAGCGGGGGATGCCTCTAGCACAGATACGCAGTATTTT.

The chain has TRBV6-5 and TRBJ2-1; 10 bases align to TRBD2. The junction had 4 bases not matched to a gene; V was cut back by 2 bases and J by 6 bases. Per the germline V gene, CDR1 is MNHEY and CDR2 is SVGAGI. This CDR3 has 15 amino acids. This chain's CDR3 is CASSYESSGGNEQFF. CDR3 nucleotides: TGTGCCAGCAGTTACGAGTCTAGCGGGGGCAATGAGCAGTTCTTC.

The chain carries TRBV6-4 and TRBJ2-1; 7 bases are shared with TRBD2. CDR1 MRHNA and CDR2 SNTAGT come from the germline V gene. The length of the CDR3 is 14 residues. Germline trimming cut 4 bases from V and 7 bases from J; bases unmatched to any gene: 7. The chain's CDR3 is CASSVAGEGNEQFF. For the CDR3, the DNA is TGTGCCAGCAGTGTGGCGGGAGAGGGAAATGAGCAGTTCTTC.

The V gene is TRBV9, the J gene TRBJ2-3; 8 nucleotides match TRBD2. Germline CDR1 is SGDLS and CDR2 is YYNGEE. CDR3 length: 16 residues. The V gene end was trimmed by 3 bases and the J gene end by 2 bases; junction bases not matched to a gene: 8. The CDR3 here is CASSASAGGITDTQYF. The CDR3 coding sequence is TGTGCCAGCAGCGCGTCCGCGGGAGGCATCACAGATACGCAGTATTTT.

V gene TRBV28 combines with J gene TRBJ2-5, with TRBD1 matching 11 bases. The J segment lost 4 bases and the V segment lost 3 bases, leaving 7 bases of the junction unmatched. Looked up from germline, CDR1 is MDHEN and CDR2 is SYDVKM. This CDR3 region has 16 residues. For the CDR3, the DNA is TGTGCCAGCAGTTTCTCCGGGACAGGGGGAGGAGAGACCCAGTACTTC. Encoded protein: CASSFSGTGGGETQYF.

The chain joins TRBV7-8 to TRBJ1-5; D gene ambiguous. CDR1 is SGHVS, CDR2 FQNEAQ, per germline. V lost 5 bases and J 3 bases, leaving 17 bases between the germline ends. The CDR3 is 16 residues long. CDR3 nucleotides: TGTGCCAGCAGCCCCCTAGAGGGTCGCTTCAATCAGCCCCAGCATTTT. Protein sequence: CASSPLEGRFNQPQHF.

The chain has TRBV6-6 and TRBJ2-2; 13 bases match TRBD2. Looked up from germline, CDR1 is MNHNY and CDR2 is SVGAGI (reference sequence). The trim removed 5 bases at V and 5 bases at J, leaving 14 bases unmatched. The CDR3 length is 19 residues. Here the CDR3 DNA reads TGTGCCAGCAGTCGTTCAGGGGCGAGACTAGCGGGAGGTACCGGGGAGCTGTTTTTT. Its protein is CASSRSGARLAGGTGELFF.

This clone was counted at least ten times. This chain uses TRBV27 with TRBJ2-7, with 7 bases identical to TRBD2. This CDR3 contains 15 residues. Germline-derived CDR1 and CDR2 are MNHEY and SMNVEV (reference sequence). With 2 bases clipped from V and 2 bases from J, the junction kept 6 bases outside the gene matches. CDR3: CASSLTAGWTYEQYF. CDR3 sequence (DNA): TGTGCCAGCAGTTTAACAGCGGGGTGGACCTACGAGCAGTACTTC.

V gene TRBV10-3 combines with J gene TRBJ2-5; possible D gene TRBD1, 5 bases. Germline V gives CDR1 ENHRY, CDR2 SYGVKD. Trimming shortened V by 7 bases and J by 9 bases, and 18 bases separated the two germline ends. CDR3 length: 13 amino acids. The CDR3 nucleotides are TGTGCCATCAAGGGGCAGGGAAGTGAGGCCCAGTACTTC. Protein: CAIKGQGSEAQYF.

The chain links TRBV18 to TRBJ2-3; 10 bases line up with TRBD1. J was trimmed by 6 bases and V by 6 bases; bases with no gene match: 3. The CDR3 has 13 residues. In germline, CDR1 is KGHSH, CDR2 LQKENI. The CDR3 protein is CASSTGGKDTQYF. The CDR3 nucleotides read TGTGCCAGCTCGACAGGGGGCAAGGATACGCAGTATTTT.

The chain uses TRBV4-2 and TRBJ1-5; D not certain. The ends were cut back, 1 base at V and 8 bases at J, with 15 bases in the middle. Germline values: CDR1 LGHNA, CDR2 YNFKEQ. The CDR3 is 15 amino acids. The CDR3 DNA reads TGTGCCAGCAGCCAAGTTGGAGGCCGAGCGGAGCCCCAGCATTTT. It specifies CASSQVGGRAEPQHF.

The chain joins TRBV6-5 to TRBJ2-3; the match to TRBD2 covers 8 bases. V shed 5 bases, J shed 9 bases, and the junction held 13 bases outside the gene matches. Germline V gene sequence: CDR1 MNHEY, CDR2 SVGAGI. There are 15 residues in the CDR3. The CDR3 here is CASSPRRGLGDTQYF. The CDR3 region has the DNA TGTGCCAGCAGTCCTCGCCGGGGACTAGGGGACACGCAGTATTTT.

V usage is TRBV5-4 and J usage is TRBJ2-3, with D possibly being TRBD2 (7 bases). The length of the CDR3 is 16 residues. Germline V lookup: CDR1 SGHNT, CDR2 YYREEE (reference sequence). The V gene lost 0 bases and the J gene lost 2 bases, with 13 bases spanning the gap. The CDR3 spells CASSLGAGAHTDTQYF. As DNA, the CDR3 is TGTGCCAGCAGCTTGGGCGCGGGGGCCCACACAGATACGCAGTATTTT.

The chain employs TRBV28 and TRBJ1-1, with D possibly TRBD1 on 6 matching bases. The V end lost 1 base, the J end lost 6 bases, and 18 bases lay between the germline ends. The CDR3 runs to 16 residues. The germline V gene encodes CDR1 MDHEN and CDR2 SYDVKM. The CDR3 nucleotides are TGTGCCAGCAGTTTATTATCAGGGGCGAACATCGCTGAAGCTTTCTTT. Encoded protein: CASSLLSGANIAEAFF. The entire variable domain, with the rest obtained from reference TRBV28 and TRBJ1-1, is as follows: DVKVTQSSRYLVKRTGEKVFLECVQDMDHENMFWYRQDPGLGLRLIYFSYDVKMKEKGDIPEGYSVSREKKERFSLILESASTNQTSMYLCASSLLSGANIAEAFFGQGTRLTVV.

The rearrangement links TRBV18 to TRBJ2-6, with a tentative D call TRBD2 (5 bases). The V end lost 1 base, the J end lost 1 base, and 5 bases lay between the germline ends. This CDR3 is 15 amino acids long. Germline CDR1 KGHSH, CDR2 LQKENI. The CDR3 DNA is TGTGCCAGCTCACCACGGAGGTCTGGGGCCAACGTCCTGACTTTC. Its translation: CASSPRRSGANVLTF.

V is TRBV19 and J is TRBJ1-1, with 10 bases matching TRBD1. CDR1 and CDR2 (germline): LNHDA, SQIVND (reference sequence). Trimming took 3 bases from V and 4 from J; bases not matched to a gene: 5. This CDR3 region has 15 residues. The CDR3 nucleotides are TGTGCCAGTAGTATCCGGACAGGGGGGGGCACTGAAGCTTTCTTT. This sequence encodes CASSIRTGGGTEAFF.